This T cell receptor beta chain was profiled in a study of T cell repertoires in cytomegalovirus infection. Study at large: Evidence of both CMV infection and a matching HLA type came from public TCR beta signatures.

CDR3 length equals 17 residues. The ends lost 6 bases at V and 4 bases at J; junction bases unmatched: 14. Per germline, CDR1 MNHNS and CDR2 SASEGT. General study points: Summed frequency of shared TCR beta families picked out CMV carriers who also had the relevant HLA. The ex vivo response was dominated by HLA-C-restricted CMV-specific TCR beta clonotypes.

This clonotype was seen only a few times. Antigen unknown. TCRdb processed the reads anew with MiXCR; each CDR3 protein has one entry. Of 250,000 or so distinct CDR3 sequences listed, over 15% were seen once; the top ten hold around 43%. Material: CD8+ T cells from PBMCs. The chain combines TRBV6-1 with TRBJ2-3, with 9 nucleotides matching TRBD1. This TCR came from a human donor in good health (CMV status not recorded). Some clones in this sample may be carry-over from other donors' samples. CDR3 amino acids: CASSLYGTGPRADTQYF. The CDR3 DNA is TGTGCCAGCAGCCTTTATGGGACAGGGCCCAGGGCAGATACGCAGTATTTT.